Reported below is one TCR beta chain. What this receptor recognizes is not known. One base away there is no much larger clone; base qualities are not given. Trimmed from V: 6 bases; trimmed from J: 9 bases; junction bases lacking a gene match: 10. Taken from the germline V gene (reference sequence), the CDR1 and CDR2 loops are LGHDT and YNNKEL. The CDR3, from cysteine to phenylalanine, totals 14 residues. Of the read, only the CDR3 DNA is kept; its 42 bases are in frame from base 1. This entry belongs to a study of blood T cell repertoires in COVID-19 (dated by TCRdb to 2020 to 2022). Turning to the overall study: Samples from collaborators originated in the United States, Italy and Spain and spanned both the acute and convalescent phases of COVID-19. Sample metadata almost always included a de-identified subject ID, COVID-19 status, age in years and sex. Where HLA class I and class II types were available, the types were taken from metadata supplied by the sample provider, not from assay-based typing. The prospective study material was composed of cDNA or gDNA derived from T cells, B-cell-depleted T cells, or PBMCs. The dataset comprised deeply sampled blood TCRbeta repertoires from subjects exposed to, actively infected with, or recovered from COVID-19. The samples were drawn from the first 160 participants of the ongoing ImmuneRACE study and from 950 to 1,500 subjects provided by 6 global collaborators. A freely available public database, intended as a resource for researchers studying the immune response to SARS-CoV-2, is where the repertoires were released.

TCRbeta CDR3 regions were amplified from genomic DNA by means of the immunoSEQ Assay, a bias-controlled multiplex PCR. The paper's data handling went like this. The number of nucleated cells in each sample was estimated from the amplification of reference gene primers within the assay. To quantify the absolute abundance of each unique TCRbeta CDR3 rearrangement, sequence reads were collapsed and filtered. For each sample, productive Simpson clonality was calculated by taking the square root of Simpson's diversity index across productive rearrangements. TCRdb mirrors the immuneACCESS table, restricted to in-frame sequences. Some clones are absent from its copies; in checked studies, under half trace to an unresolved V gene, and the reason for the others is unknown. Clone size and the V and J calls come from that table; the DNA yielded D and trimming. The sample table lists around 160,000 clones, approximately 90% of them with a count of one. The ten largest clones add up to about 2% of the sample.

Findings and caveats that apply to the study as a whole: Clinical and demographic metadata were provided uncurated, with the amount varying by source and participant.

Each collaborating institution followed its own protocols to collect whole blood in K2EDTA tubes. For TCRbeta analysis, collaborators shipped samples in one of three forms: frozen whole blood, isolated PBMCs, or DNA extracted from either of those sample types. The source of this sequence is a man between 18 and 29 years old with acute or convalescent COVID-19. The chain is made from TRBV3-1 (or the pseudogene TRBV3-2) and TRBJ2-1; TRBD1 matches 8 bases in the middle. Sequencing used peripheral blood. CDR3 protein: CASSSGTGLGEQFF. The bases are TGTGCCAGCAGTTCCGGGACAGGATTGGGTGAGCAGTTCTTC.